This TCR beta chain was sequenced for a study of blood T cell repertoires in COVID-19. Study summary: COVID-19 samples from acute and convalescent phases originated in the United States, Italy and Spain. The analysed material was cDNA or gDNA that came from T cells, B-cell-depleted T cells, or PBMCs.

Original processing notes: Estimation of nucleated cell counts relied on the amplification of reference gene primers. Assay used: immunoSEQ multiplex PCR; TCRdb lists only in-frame clones, some missing. V and J calls and clone size are as listed in that table; D and trimming were resolved from the DNA. Found here are tens of thousands of clones, approximately 90% of them singletons; the top ten hold around 7.9%. This receptor was obtained from a man aged 25-45 years with acute or convalescent COVID-19. The sample consisted of peripheral blood.

DNA for the CDR3: TGCGCCAGCAGCTTGTCCTCTCTAGGGCGGACCGCAGGGGAGCAGTACTTC. Translation: CASSLSSLGRTAGEQYF. J is TRBJ2-7 and V is TRBV5-1; possibly TRBD1 for D (5 bases). CDR3 size: 17 residues. Looked up from germline, CDR1 is SGHRS and CDR2 is YFSETQ. V was trimmed by 1 base and J by 7 bases, leaving 24 bases between them.